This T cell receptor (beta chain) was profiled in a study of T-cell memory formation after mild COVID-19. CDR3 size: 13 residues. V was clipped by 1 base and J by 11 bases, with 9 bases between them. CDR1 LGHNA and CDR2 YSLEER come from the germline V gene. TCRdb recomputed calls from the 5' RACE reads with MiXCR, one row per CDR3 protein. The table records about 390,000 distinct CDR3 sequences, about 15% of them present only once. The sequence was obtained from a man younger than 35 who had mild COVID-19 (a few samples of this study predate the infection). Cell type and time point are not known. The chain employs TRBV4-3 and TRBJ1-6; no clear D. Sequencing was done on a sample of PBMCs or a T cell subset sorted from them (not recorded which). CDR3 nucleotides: TGCGCCAGCAGCCAAGTAGACGGTACACCCCTCCACTTT. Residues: CASSQVDGTPLHF.